These T cell receptor beta chains were read from a single sample in a study of Tregs in tolerant kidney transplant recipients. Here immunoSEQ multiplex PCR was the method, and the copy in TCRdb shows in-frame clones only, minus some. This sample has about 73,000 clones; around 93% occur once, and the top ten carry 0.3% to 0.4%. Specimen: Tregs from blood, collected before the transplant. Every receptor here comes from a human donor who received a combined kidney and bone marrow transplant. Both conserved end residues are part of each CDR3.

v_call cdr3_aa
TRBV9 CASSVVMGKGTQYF
TRBV5-6 CASSFLGQETQYF
TRBV28 CASSLIGMRNEQYF
TRBV2 CASSEMGRGYTF
TRBV2 CASSGTGGSKETQYF
TRBV5-4 CASSSLDRTYGYTF
TRBV29-1 CSVEDPLSSYNEQFF
TRBV5-1 CASRTTGSPQETQYF
TRBV29-1 CSGWDSGWGNEQFF
TRBV6-6 CASSYSPGGYGYTF
TRBV5-4 CASSSNSGNSYNEQFF
TRBV28 CASRTPGQGPNGEAFF
TRBV5-1 CASSLSGTEYEKLFF
TRBV19 CASTEGPQSRPQHF
TRBV6-1 CASTEGQGPNYGYTF
TRBV18 CASSPTGTGYNEQFF
TRBV5-6 CASSLGNNEKLFF
TRBV5-1 CASTEQMNTEAFF
TRBV4-3 CASSQSRQGPASRNTIYF
TRBV6-5 CASRGTSAAYEQYF
TRBV18 CASSQGYSNQPQHF
TRBV7-9 CASSRRTGRNTGELFF
TRBV30 CAWSTGAGTGELFF
TRBV5-6 CASSAAFSPLHF
TRBV4-1 CASSQAGYSGGGGLNTEAFF
TRBV27 CASSFTGQGSNEQFF
TRBV6-1 CAPPAERTYEQYF
TRBV5-6 CASTPGGGSSDTQYF
TRBV5-4 CASSLDRNGNTIYF
TRBV5-5 CASSSPLTGQGRQETQYF
TRBV7-9 CASSLEDHGYTF
TRBV9 CASSVEARYNEQFF
TRBV4-2 CASSQALAGGPGEQFF
TRBV11-1 CASSLGKGLAGADTQYF
TRBV9 CASSTHRDRGTYEQYF
TRBV27 CASSSRRGNEQYF
TRBV19 CASSIGGQGRYEQYF
TRBV9 CASSFSGNEQFF
TRBV6-6 CASQRPGTEAFF
TRBV11-2 CASSLDINRGGTQYF
TRBV28 CASSPPTPQETQYF
TRBV7-2 CASSLWVGPYEQYF
TRBV15 CATSSRDRGVDTQYF
TRBV29-1 CSGGTTSGRTDTQYF
TRBV6-1 CASSEMGQGMNTIYF